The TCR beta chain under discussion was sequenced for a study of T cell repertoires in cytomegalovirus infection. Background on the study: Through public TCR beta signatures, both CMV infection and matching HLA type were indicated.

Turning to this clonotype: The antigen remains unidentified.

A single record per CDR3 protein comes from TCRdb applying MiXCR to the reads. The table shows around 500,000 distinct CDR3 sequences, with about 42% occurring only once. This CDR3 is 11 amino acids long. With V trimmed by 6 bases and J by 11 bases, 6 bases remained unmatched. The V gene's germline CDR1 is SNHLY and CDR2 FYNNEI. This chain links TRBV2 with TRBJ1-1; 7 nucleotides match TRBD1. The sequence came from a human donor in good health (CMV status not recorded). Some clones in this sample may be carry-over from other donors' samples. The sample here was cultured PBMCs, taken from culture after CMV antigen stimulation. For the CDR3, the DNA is TGTGCCAGCAGAGAGGGGGCATCCGCTTTCTTT. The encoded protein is CASREGASAFF.